The present T cell receptor beta chain was sequenced within a study of T cell changes during pregnancy in multiple sclerosis (dated by TCRdb to about 2019). About the full investigation: Changes in the T cell repertoire over the course of pregnancy were examined in this study in women with multiple sclerosis.

Libraries were built with the immunoSEQ multiplex PCR assay. TCRdb took this table from immuneACCESS and kept in-frame rearrangements with V and J called. Such tables lack part of the clones; where checked against another copy, unresolved V genes explain under half of the gap, and the rest is unexplained. This sample lists over 35,000 clones; about nine tenths were detected once. Roughly 0.5% of the sample is in the top ten clones. With respect to this clone: The antigen it recognizes is unknown. Base qualities are missing; no much larger clone stands one base away.

Trimming leaves V shorter by 4 bases and J shorter by 6 bases, with the junction holding 8 bases beyond the gene matches. The CDR3 measures 14 amino acids from cysteine to phenylalanine. Only CDR3 DNA is held: 42 bases, read in frame from base 1. CDR1 and CDR2 are read off the germline V gene as SGDLS and YYNGEE. Source: CD4+ T cells from peripheral blood mononuclear cells, taken in the first trimester of pregnancy. This sequence was found in a female donor in good health, enrolled as a control in a pregnancy study. The rearranged chain carries TRBV9 and TRBJ2-7; a stretch of 9 junction bases matches TRBD2. The sequence in DNA is TGTGCCAGCAGCCCCTCTAGCGGGGTTGGCGAGCAGTACTTC. The resulting protein is CASSPSSGVGEQYF.